This T cell receptor beta chain was retrieved from a study of blood T cell repertoires in COVID-19. Overall study: COVID-19 samples, acute and convalescent, were from the United States, Italy and Spain. T cells, B-cell-depleted T cells, or PBMCs supplied cDNA or gDNA.

Under the authors' procedure: Scientists estimated how many nucleated cells there were by amplifying reference gene primers. The table came from immunoSEQ multiplex PCR; TCRdb's copy has only in-frame clones and leaves some out. The V and J calls and the clone size are those of that table, but D and trimming were determined from the DNA. The sample holds about 200,000 clones, roughly 82% seen once. Deletions cut 6 bases from V and 4 bases from J, with 12 bases between. The germline gives CDR1 SNHLY, CDR2 FYNNEI. This CDR3 region has 13 residues. The clonotype was recovered from a woman aged 60-70 years with acute COVID-19. The V call is TRBV2, the J call TRBJ1-1; maybe TRBD1 (6 bases). Sequenced sample: PBMCs or T cells enriched from blood (not recorded which). The CDR3 protein is CASRPTGFTEAFF. CDR3 sequence (DNA): TGTGCCAGCAGGCCGACAGGTTTCACTGAAGCTTTCTTT.